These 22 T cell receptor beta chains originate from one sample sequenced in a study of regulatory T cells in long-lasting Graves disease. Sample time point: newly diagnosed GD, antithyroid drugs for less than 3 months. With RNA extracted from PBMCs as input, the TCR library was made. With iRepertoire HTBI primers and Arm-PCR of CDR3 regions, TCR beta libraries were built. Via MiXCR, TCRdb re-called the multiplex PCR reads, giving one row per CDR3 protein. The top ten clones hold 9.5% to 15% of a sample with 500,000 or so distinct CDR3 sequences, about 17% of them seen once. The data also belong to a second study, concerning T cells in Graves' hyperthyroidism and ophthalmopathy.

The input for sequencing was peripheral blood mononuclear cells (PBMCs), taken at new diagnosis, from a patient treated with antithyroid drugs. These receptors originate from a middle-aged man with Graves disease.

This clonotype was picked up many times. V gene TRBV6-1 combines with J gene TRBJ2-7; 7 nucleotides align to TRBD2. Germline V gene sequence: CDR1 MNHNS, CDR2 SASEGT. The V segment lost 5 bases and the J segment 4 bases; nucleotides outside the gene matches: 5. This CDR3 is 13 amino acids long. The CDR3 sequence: CASSIREVYEQYF. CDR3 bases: TGTGCCAGCAGTATCCGGGAGGTTTACGAGCAGTACTTC.

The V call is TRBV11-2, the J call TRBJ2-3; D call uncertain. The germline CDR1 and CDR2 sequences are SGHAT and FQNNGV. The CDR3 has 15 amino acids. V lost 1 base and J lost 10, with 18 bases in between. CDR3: CASSLGLEWARAQYF. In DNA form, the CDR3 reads TGTGCCAGCAGCTTAGGGCTAGAGTGGGCCCGGGCGCAGTATTTT.

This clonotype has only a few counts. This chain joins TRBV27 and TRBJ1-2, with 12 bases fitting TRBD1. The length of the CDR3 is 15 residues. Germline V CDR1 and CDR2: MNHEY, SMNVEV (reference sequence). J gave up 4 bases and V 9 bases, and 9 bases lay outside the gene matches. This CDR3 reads CASHRDRGLGYGYTF. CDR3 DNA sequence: TGTGCCAGTCACCGGGACAGGGGGCTAGGCTATGGCTACACCTTC.

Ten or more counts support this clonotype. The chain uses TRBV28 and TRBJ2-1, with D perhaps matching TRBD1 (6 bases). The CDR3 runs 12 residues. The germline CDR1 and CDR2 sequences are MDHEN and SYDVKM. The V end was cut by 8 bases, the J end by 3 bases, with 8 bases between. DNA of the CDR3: TGTGCCAGCGGGACAAACTACAATGAGCAGTTCTTC. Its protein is CASGTNYNEQFF.

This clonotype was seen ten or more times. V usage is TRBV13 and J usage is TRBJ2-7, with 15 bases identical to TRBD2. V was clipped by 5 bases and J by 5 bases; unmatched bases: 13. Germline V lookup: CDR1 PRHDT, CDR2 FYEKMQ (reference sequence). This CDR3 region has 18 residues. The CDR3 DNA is TGTGCCAGCAGCGGCGGGACTAGCGGGAGGACCGTTCCGCACGAGCAGTACTTC. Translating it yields CASSGGTSGRTVPHEQYF.

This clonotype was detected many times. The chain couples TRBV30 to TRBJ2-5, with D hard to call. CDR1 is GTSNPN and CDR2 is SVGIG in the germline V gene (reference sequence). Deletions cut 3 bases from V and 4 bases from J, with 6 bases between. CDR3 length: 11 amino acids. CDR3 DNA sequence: TGTGCCTGGAGGAAGGGAGAGACCCAGTACTTC. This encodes CAWRKGETQYF.

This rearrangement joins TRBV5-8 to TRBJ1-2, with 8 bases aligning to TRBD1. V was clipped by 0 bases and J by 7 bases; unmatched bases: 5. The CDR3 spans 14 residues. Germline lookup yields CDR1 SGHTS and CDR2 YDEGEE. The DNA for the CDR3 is TGTGCCAGCAGCTTGGGGACAGGGCCGGGTGGCTACACCTTC. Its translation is CASSLGTGPGGYTF.

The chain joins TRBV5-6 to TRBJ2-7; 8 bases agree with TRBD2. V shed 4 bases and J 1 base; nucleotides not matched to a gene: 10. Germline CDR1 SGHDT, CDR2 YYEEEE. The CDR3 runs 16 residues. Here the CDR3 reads CASSEVGREGSYEQYF. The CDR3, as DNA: TGTGCCAGCAGCGAGGTAGGTCGGGAGGGGTCCTACGAGCAGTACTTC.

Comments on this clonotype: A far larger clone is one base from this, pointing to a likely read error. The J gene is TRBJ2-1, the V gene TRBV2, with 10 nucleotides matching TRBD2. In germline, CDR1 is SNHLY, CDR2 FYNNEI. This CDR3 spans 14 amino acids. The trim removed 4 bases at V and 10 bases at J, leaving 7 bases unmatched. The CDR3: CASSGSGRVGEQFF. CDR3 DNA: TGTGCCAGCAGTGGGAGCGGGAGGGTCGGCGAGCAGTTCTTC. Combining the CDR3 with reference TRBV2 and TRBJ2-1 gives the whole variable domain EPEVTQTPSHQVTQMGQEVILRCVPISNHLYFYWYRQILGQKVEFLVSFYNNEISEKSEIFDDQFSVERPDGSNFTLKIRSTKLEDSAMYFCASSGSGRVGEQFFGPGTRLTVL.

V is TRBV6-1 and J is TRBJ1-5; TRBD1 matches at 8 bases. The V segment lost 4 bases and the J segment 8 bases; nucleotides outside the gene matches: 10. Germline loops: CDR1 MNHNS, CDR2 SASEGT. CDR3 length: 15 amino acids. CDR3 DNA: TGTGCCAGCAGTGTTTTGAGGCAGGGGGCCAAGCCCCAGCATTTT. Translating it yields CASSVLRQGAKPQHF.

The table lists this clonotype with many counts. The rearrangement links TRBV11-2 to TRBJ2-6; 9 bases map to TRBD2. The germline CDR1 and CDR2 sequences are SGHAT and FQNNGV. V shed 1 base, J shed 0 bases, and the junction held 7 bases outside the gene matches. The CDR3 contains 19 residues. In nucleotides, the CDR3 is TGTGCCAGCAGCTTAGGTCCTAGCGGGACAATCTCTGGGGCCAACGTCCTGACTTTC. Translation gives CASSLGPSGTISGANVLTF. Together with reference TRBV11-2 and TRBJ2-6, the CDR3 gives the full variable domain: EAGVAQSPRYKIIEKRQSVAFWCNPISGHATLYWYQQILGQGPKLLIQFQNNGVVDDSQLPKDRFSAERLKGVDSTLKIQPAKLEDSAVYLCASSLGPSGTISGANVLTFGAGSRLTVL.

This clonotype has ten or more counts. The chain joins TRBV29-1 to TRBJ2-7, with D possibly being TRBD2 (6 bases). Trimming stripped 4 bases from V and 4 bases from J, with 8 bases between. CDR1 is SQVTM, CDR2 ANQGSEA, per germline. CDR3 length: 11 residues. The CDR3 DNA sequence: TGCAGCGTTGGTAGCGGATACGAGCAGTACTTC. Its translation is CSVGSGYEQYF.

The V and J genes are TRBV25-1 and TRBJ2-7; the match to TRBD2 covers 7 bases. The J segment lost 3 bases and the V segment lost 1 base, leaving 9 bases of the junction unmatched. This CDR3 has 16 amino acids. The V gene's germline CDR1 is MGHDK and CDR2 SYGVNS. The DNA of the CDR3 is TGTGCCAGCAGTGAATCTCGCGCTAGCGGAGTCTACGAGCAGTACTTC. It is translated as CASSESRASGVYEQYF.

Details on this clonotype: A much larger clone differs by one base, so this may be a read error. CDR3 in DNA: TGCAGCGTTGTAGATCTTGAGCGGAGAGGGGAGACCCAGTACTTC. It translates to CSVVDLERRGETQYF. The genes are TRBV29-1 and TRBJ2-4; perhaps TRBD2 as D (5 bases). The last part of the DNA fits TRBJ2-5 better; the J call may be wrong. The CDR3 contains 15 residues. In germline, CDR1 is SQVTM, CDR2 ANQGSEA.

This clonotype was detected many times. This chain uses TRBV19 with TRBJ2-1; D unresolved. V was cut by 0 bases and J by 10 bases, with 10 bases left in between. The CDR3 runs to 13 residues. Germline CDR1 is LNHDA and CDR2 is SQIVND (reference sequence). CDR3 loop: CASSIDQVAEQFF. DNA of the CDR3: TGTGCCAGTAGTATAGATCAGGTAGCAGAGCAGTTCTTC.

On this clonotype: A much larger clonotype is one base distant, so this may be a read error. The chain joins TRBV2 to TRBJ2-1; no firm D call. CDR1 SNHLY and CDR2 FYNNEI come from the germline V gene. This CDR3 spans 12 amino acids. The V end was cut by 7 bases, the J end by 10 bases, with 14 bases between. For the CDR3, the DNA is TGTGCCAGCAAAGACGTCTCCTACGAGCAGTTCTTC. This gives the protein CASKDVSYEQFF.

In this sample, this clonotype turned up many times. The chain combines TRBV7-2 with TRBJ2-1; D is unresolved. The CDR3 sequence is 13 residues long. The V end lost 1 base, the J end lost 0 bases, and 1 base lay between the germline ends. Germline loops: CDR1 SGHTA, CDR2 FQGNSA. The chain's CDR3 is CASSLVSYNEQFF. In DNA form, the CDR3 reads TGTGCCAGCAGCTTAGTCTCCTACAATGAGCAGTTCTTC.

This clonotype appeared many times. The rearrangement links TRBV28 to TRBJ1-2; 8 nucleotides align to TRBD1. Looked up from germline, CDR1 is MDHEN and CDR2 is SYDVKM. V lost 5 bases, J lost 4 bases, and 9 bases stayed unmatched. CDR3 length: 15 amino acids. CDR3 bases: TGTGCCAGCAGTCTGGGGACAGGAAATTTCTATGGCTACACCTTC. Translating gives CASSLGTGNFYGYTF.

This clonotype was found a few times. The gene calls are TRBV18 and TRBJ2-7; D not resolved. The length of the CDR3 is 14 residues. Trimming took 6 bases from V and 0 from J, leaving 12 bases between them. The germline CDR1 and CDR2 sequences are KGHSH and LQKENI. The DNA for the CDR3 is TGTGCCAGCTCCGCGACAAGCAGCTCCTACGAGCAGTACTTC. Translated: CASSATSSSYEQYF.

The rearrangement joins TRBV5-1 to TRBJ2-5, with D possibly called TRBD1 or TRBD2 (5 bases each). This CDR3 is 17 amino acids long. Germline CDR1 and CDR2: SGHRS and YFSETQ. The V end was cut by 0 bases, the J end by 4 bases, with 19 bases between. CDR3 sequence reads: CASSLAQPLAGRETQYF. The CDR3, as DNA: TGCGCCAGCAGCTTGGCCCAACCGCTAGCAGGGAGAGAGACCCAGTACTTC.

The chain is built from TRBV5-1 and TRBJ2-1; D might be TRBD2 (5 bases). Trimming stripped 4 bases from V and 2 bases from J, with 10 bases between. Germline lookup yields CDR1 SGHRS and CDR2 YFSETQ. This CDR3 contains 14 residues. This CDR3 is CASSMDFPYNEQFF. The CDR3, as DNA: TGCGCCAGCAGCATGGACTTCCCCTACAATGAGCAGTTCTTC.

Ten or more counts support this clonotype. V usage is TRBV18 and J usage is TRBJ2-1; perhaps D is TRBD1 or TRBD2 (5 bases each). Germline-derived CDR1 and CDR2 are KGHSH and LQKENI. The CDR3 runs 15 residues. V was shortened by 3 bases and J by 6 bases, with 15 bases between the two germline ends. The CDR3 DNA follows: TGTGCCAGCTCACCCGGTAACTCGGGGACCAATGAGCAGTTCTTC. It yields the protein CASSPGNSGTNEQFF.